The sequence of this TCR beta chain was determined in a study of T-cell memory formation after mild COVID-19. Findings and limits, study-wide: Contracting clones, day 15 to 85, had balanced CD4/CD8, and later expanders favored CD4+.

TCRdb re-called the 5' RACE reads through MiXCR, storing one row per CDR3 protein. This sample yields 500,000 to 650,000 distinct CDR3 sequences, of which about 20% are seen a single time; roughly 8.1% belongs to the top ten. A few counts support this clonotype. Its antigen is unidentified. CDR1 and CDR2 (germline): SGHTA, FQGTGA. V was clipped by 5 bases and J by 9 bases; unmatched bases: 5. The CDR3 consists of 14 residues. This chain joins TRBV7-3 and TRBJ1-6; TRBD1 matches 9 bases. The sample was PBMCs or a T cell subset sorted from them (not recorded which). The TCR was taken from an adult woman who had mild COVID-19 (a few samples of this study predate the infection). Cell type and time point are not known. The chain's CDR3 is CASSRDRVGSPLHF. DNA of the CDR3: TGTGCCAGCAGCCGGGACAGGGTGGGTTCACCCCTCCACTTT.